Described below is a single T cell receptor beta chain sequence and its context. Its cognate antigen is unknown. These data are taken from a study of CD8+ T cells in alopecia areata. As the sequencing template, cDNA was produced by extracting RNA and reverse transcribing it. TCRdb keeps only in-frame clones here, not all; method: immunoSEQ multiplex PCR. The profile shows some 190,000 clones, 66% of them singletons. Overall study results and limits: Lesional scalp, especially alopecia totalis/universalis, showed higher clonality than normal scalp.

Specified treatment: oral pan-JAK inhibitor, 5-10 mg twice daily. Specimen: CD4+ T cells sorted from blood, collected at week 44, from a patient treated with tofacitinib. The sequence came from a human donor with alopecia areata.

The CDR3 region has the DNA TGTGCCAGCAGCTTAGAGTCTGGGTCACCCCTCCACTTT. This gives the protein CASSLESGSPLHF. This chain links TRBV7-6 with TRBJ1-6, with D unclear. The V gene's germline CDR1 is SGHVS and CDR2 FNYEAQ. This CDR3 is built from 13 residues. Deletions cut 1 base from V and 10 bases from J, with 8 bases between.